The clone carrying this T cell receptor beta chain appeared many times. Its target is unknown. The data were obtained in a study of Graves' ophthalmopathy and Graves' hyperthyroidism. Study-level background: Upon initial diagnosis and before any treatment, peripheral blood was collected.

This CDR3 contains 13 residues. Germline-derived CDR1 and CDR2 are MNHNS and SASEGT. Trimming removed 5 bases from V and 13 bases from J, with 15 bases in between. Amplifying from RNA transcripts, the study obtained TCR beta CDR3 regions. First-round RT-PCR with HTBI primers preceded a second-round multiplex PCR. In TCRdb, the multiplex PCR reads were re-called with MiXCR into one record per CDR3 protein. The table shows under 350,000 distinct CDR3 sequences, with under 20% occurring only once. Study outcomes and limitations: A classifier, a 13-signature model, separated ophthalmopathy from stable hyperthyroidism with 85% to 90% sensitivity and approximately 81% specificity.

The receptor was isolated from an adult man with Graves' ophthalmopathy. Sequences were obtained from peripheral blood. This chain links TRBV6-1 with TRBJ1-6; D is possibly TRBD1 (6 bases). The CDR3: CASSRDRQSPLHF. In nucleotides, the CDR3 is TGTGCCAGCAGTCGCGACAGGCAAAGTCCCCTCCACTTT.